This TCR beta chain comes out of a study of T cell repertoires in cytomegalovirus infection. Findings and limits, study-wide: Dominant in the ex vivo response were TCR beta clonotypes restricted by HLA-C and specific for CMV.

This CDR3 contains 13 residues. V lost 2 bases to trimming and J lost 3 bases, with 5 bases between them. CDR1 is SGHAT and CDR2 is FQNNGV in the germline V gene. TCRdb used MiXCR to reprocess the reads, holding one entry per CDR3 protein. This sample yields 350,000 to 450,000 distinct CDR3 sequences, of which 15% to 20% are seen a single time; 8.5% to 10% belongs to the top ten. There are a few counts of this clonotype. No antigen is known for it. The source material was PBMCs. This receptor was identified in a human donor in good health (CMV status not recorded). Some clones in this sample may be carry-over from other donors' samples. The chain employs TRBV11-2 and TRBJ1-5, with D uncertain. As DNA, the CDR3 is TGTGCCAGCAGCTTAAAGGACAATCAGCCCCAGCATTTT. Residues: CASSLKDNQPQHF.